One and the same sample provided the 32 T cell receptor beta chains below, sequenced in a study of blood T cell repertoires in COVID-19. Some clones are missing from TCRdb's copy, which holds only in-frame ones; the method was immunoSEQ multiplex PCR. The data hold about 100,000 clones, with roughly 87% observed a single time. The sample comprised peripheral blood. These receptors all stem from a man between 25 and 39 years old in a cohort sampled during active COVID-19.

This chain uses TRBV10-3 with TRBJ1-1; 7 bases map to TRBD1. CDR3 length equals 14 residues. The trim removed 7 bases at V and 8 bases at J, leaving 13 bases unmatched. CDR1 is ENHRY and CDR2 is SYGVKD in the germline V gene. The CDR3 sequence: CAIMSQQGLEEAFF. CDR3 bases: TGTGCCATCATGAGTCAACAGGGGCTGGAGGAAGCTTTCTTT.

This clone has only one observation. The CDR3 protein is CASSLVGGRETYEQYF. The CDR3, as DNA: TGTGCCAGCAGCTTGGTCGGGGGGCGGGAAACCTACGAGCAGTACTTC. J is TRBJ2-7 and V is TRBV5-5; a weak D match, TRBD2 (7 bases). Trimming removed 0 bases at V and 2 bases at J, with 15 bases between. The CDR3 extends over 16 amino acids. CDR1 and CDR2 from the germline V gene are SGHKS and YYEKEE (reference sequence).

The chain has TRBV18 and TRBJ1-1; TRBD1 aligns across 8 bases. J gave up 4 bases and V 5 bases, and 6 bases lay outside the gene matches. Germline V gene data show CDR1 as KGHSH and CDR2 as LQKENI. This CDR3 contains 14 residues. DNA of the CDR3: TGTGCCAGCTCAGGAGACAGGGGAGGCACTGAAGCTTTCTTT. The encoded protein is CASSGDRGGTEAFF.

The table lists this clone with a count of one. The J gene is TRBJ1-2, the V gene TRBV3-1 (or the pseudogene TRBV3-2); D is uncertain. CDR3 length: 13 residues. V lost 4 bases and J 2 bases, leaving 8 bases between the germline ends. Looked up from germline, CDR1 is LGHDT and CDR2 is YNNKEL (reference sequence). In DNA form, the CDR3 reads TGTGCCAGCAGCCCCCCGGGAAACTATGGCTACACCTTC. It codes for CASSPPGNYGYTF.

This sequence joins TRBV19 and TRBJ1-1; possibly TRBD1 for D (5 bases). Between the trimmed V and J ends, which lost 3 bases and 10 bases, there was a span of 18 bases. CDR1 is LNHDA, CDR2 SQIVND, per germline (reference sequence). The CDR3 loop spans 14 amino acids. In nucleotides, the CDR3 is TGTGCCAGTAGTATGCCGGCAGGGATTTTCCGAGCTTTCTTT. This encodes CASSMPAGIFRAFF. Complete variable domain (other parts from reference TRBV19 and TRBJ1-1): DGGITQSPKYLFRKEGQNVTLSCEQNLNHDAMYWYRQDPGQGLRLIYYSQIVNDFQKGDIAEGYSVSREKKESFPLTVTSAQKNPTAFYLCASSMPAGIFRAFFGQGTRLTVV.

This clone was seen only once. The rearrangement links TRBV3-1 (or the pseudogene TRBV3-2) to TRBJ2-5, with D possibly being TRBD1 (5 bases). Trimming removed 4 bases at V and 1 base at J, with 10 bases between. Germline values: CDR1 LGHDT, CDR2 YNNKEL (reference sequence). The CDR3 spans 14 residues. CDR3 bases: TGTGCCAGCAGCCTCGGACAAGCCCAAGAGACCCAGTACTTC. It is translated as CASSLGQAQETQYF.

The gene calls are TRBV15 and TRBJ2-7; D is ambiguous. The CDR3 has 15 amino acids. Per the germline V gene, CDR1 is LNHNV and CDR2 is YYDKDF (reference sequence). The V and J ends lost 0 bases and 2 bases respectively, with 11 bases between them. The CDR3 reads CATSRDKLRTYEQYF. The CDR3 DNA sequence: TGTGCCACCAGCAGAGATAAATTGAGAACCTACGAGCAGTACTTC.

V and J are TRBV30 and TRBJ1-6; 10 nucleotides line up with TRBD1. Looked up from germline, CDR1 is GTSNPN and CDR2 is SVGIG (reference sequence). This CDR3 has 13 amino acids. J was trimmed by 6 bases and V by 8 bases; bases with no gene match: 4. This CDR3 is CARQGASNSPLHF. CDR3 bases: TGTGCCCGACAGGGGGCAAGTAATTCACCCCTCCACTTT.

V usage is TRBV9 and J usage is TRBJ2-1, with TRBD1 as a possible D gene (6 bases). CDR3 size: 18 residues. Per germline, CDR1 SGDLS and CDR2 YYNGEE. V shed 0 bases and J shed 9 bases, with 25 bases lying between them. The CDR3 sequence is CASSVAPSVGAGNPEQFF. In nucleotides, the CDR3 is TGTGCCAGCAGCGTAGCCCCCTCTGTGGGGGCCGGGAATCCTGAGCAGTTCTTC.

In DNA form, the CDR3 reads TGTGCCACCAGCAGGGCACCGGACAGGGCTAATTCACCCCTCCACTTT. Amino acid sequence: CATSRAPDRANSPLHF. This chain links TRBV15 with TRBJ1-6, with TRBD1 matching 8 bases. Germline V gene data show CDR1 as LNHNV and CDR2 as YYDKDF (reference sequence). CDR3 length: 16 residues. The V and J ends lost 3 bases and 6 bases, in that order; junction bases with no gene match: 7.

The chain combines TRBV30 with TRBJ1-1; 8 bases are shared with TRBD1. The CDR3 runs to 13 residues. Germline loops: CDR1 GTSNPN, CDR2 SVGIG (reference sequence). V shed 1 base, J shed 6 bases, and the junction held 4 bases outside the gene matches. The CDR3 region is CAWSGDRGPEAFF. The DNA for the CDR3 is TGTGCCTGGAGTGGAGACAGGGGCCCTGAAGCTTTCTTT.

V is TRBV20-1 and J is TRBJ2-3; tentatively, D is TRBD2 (6 bases). Germline CDR1 DFQATT, CDR2 SNEGSKA (reference sequence). The V end lost 3 bases, the J end lost 4 bases, and 11 bases lay between the germline ends. The CDR3 is 13 residues long. In DNA, the CDR3 is TGCAGTGCTAGTCCGGGGGACGCAGATACGCAGTATTTT. Translated: CSASPGDADTQYF.

This clone came up once. The chain links TRBV5-1 to TRBJ2-1; D may be TRBD2 (5 bases). Germline CDR1 is SGHRS and CDR2 is YFSETQ. Trimming shortened V by 2 bases and J by 6 bases, and 18 bases separated the two germline ends. The CDR3 loop spans 16 amino acids. DNA for the CDR3: TGCGCCAGCAGCTTTCGGCGGGCTCTGATAGGCAATGAGCAGTTCTTC. Its protein product is CASSFRRALIGNEQFF.

The rearrangement links TRBV5-1 to TRBJ1-5; no definite D call. Trimming shortened V by 5 bases and J by 5 bases, and 11 bases separated the two germline ends. Germline CDR1 SGHRS, CDR2 YFSETQ. This CDR3 spans 13 amino acids. This chain's CDR3 is CASRPSEDQPQHF. As DNA, the CDR3 is TGCGCCAGCAGACCCAGCGAGGATCAGCCCCAGCATTTT.

The chain has TRBV7-2 and TRBJ2-7; D perhaps matches TRBD2 (6 bases). This CDR3 spans 14 amino acids. Trimming pared 5 bases from V and 5 bases from J, leaving 16 bases between. Germline lookup yields CDR1 SGHTA and CDR2 FQGNSA. CDR3: CASSRAGPGHEQYF. DNA for the CDR3: TGTGCCAGCAGCCGCGCGGGACCTGGCCACGAGCAGTACTTC.

This chain connects TRBV30 to TRBJ1-2; D not certain. Trimming cost V 3 bases and J 0 bases, with 17 bases left between them. The germline V gene encodes CDR1 GTSNPN and CDR2 SVGIG (reference sequence). The CDR3 loop spans 16 amino acids. The CDR3 region is CAWSQKTALANYGYTF. For the CDR3, the DNA is TGTGCCTGGAGCCAAAAAACTGCCTTAGCTAACTATGGCTACACCTTC. Based on the CDR3 plus reference TRBV30 and TRBJ1-2, the full variable domain is SQTIHQWPATLVQPVGSPLSLECTVEGTSNPNLYWYRQAAGRGLQLLFYSVGIGQISSEVPQNLSASRPQDRQFILSSKKLLLSDSGFYLCAWSQKTALANYGYTFGSGTRLTVV.

This chain joins TRBV24-1 and TRBJ2-7; 9 bases fit TRBD1. CDR1 and CDR2 (germline): KGHDR, SFDVKD. The V segment lost 4 bases and the J segment 0 bases; nucleotides outside the gene matches: 3. The CDR3 sequence is 15 residues long. CDR3 sequence reads: CATSERQGGSYEQYF. In nucleotides, the CDR3 is TGTGCCACCAGTGAACGACAGGGGGGCTCCTACGAGCAGTACTTC.

CDR3: CASSQTDRGGTEAFF. For the CDR3, the DNA is TGCGCCAGCAGCCAAACAGACAGGGGTGGGACTGAAGCTTTCTTT. This chain joins TRBV4-1 and TRBJ1-1; 8 positions match TRBD1. The CDR3 has 15 residues. CDR1 is MGHRA, CDR2 YSYEKL, per germline. V dropped 2 bases and J dropped 5; count of bases not matched to a gene: 7.

This clone was counted between two and nine times. This chain links TRBV10-3 with TRBJ2-1; 9 nucleotides line up with TRBD1. V lost 4 bases and J lost 8; bases outside the gene matches: 9. The CDR3 spans 15 residues. CDR1 and CDR2 (germline): ENHRY, SYGVKD. The CDR3 nucleotides read TGTGCCATCAGTGGCCGTGACAGGGGGAGACATGAGCAGTTCTTC. It specifies CAISGRDRGRHEQFF.

The CDR3 sequence: CSGEPFHGYTF. The CDR3 nucleotides read TGCAGTGGCGAGCCCTTCCATGGCTACACCTTC. This chain joins TRBV20-1 and TRBJ1-2, with D hard to call. Germline V gene sequence: CDR1 DFQATT, CDR2 SNEGSKA (reference sequence). The CDR3 sequence is 11 residues long. V was pared by 7 bases and J by 6 bases, with 12 bases between.

The V and J genes are TRBV7-9 and TRBJ2-7; possible D gene TRBD2, 7 bases. V was clipped by 5 bases and J by 4 bases, with 18 bases between them. The CDR3 spans 15 residues. The germline CDR1 and CDR2 sequences are SEHNR and FQNEAQ (reference sequence). The CDR3: CASSPVGGLAYEQYF. CDR3 DNA: TGTGCCAGCAGCCCCGTCGGGGGGCTGGCTTACGAGCAGTACTTC. Using reference TRBV7-9 and TRBJ2-7 for the parts outside the CDR3, the full variable domain is DTGVSQNPRHKITKRGQNVTFRCDPISEHNRLYWYRQTLGQGPEFLTYFQNEAQLEKSRLLSDRFSAERPKGSFSTLEIQRTEQGDSAMYLCASSPVGGLAYEQYFGPGTRLTVT.

The V and J genes are TRBV7-9 and TRBJ1-1, with D possibly matching TRBD1 (6 bases). V shed 4 bases and J shed 8 bases, with 14 bases lying between them. Per the germline V gene, CDR1 is SEHNR and CDR2 is FQNEAQ (reference sequence). The CDR3 runs to 13 residues. CDR3 sequence (DNA): TGTGCCAGCAGCTCCATACCGGGACAAGAAGCTTTCTTT. This sequence encodes CASSSIPGQEAFF.

V is TRBV5-4 and J is TRBJ2-1; 7 bases align to TRBD1. The CDR3 covers 15 residues. The germline V gene has CDR1 SGHNT and CDR2 YYREEE (reference sequence). V shed 5 bases, J shed 1 base, and the junction held 6 bases outside the gene matches. CDR3 amino acids: CASSPTGESYNEQFF. The CDR3 nucleotides read TGTGCCAGCAGTCCAACAGGGGAATCCTACAATGAGCAGTTCTTC.

The rearrangement uses TRBV5-1 and TRBJ2-6, with 8 nucleotides matching TRBD2. CDR1 SGHRS and CDR2 YFSETQ come from the germline V gene. The CDR3 contains 18 residues. Unmatched junction bases numbered 5, after V lost 0 bases and J lost 0 bases. CDR3: CASSLGYRGGSGANVLTF. CDR3 sequence (DNA): TGCGCCAGCAGCTTGGGGTACCGGGGGGGCTCTGGGGCCAACGTCCTGACTTTC.

The chain couples TRBV6-2 or TRBV6-3 to TRBJ1-5; 8 bases match TRBD1. The CDR3 is made up of 14 amino acids. Germline trimming cut 6 bases from V and 2 bases from J; bases unmatched to any gene: 3. CDR1 is MNHEY and CDR2 is SVGEGT in the germline V gene. This CDR3 is CASSSGGRNQPQHF. As DNA, the CDR3 is TGTGCCAGCAGCTCAGGGGGCCGCAATCAGCCCCAGCATTTT.

The chain has TRBV29-1 and TRBJ1-1; the D gene is possibly TRBD1 (6 bases). The CDR3 is made up of 11 amino acids. V lost 2 bases to trimming and J lost 10 bases, with 11 bases between them. Germline V gene sequence: CDR1 SQVTM, CDR2 ANQGSEA. CDR3 loop: CSVERGKGAFF. CDR3 bases: TGCAGCGTTGAAAGGGGGAAGGGAGCTTTCTTT. Complete variable domain (other parts from reference TRBV29-1 and TRBJ1-1): SAVISQKPSRDICQRGTSLTIQCQVDSQVTMMFWYRQQPGQSLTLIATANQGSEATYESGFVIDKFPISRPNLTFSTLTVSNMSPEDSSIYLCSVERGKGAFFGQGTRLTVV.

The J gene is TRBJ2-7, the V gene TRBV28, with D perhaps TRBD1 (6 bases). This CDR3 has 14 amino acids. Germline lookup yields CDR1 MDHEN and CDR2 SYDVKM. V lost 6 bases, J lost 2 bases, and 14 bases lay in between. The chain's CDR3 is CASRQQGGTYEQYF. For the CDR3, the DNA is TGTGCCAGCAGGCAACAGGGCGGAACCTACGAGCAGTACTTC.

V gene TRBV19 combines with J gene TRBJ1-1; TRBD1 matches at 7 bases. Germline CDR1 LNHDA, CDR2 SQIVND (reference sequence). Trimming removed 4 bases from V and 6 bases from J; junction bases left unmatched: 8. The length of the CDR3 is 14 residues. The CDR3 region has the DNA TGTGCCAGTAGTACGACACAGGGGTGGTCTGAAGCTTTCTTT. It encodes CASSTTQGWSEAFF.

V and J are TRBV5-6 and TRBJ1-6; 9 positions match TRBD1. The germline V gene encodes CDR1 SGHDT and CDR2 YYEEEE. The CDR3 covers 16 residues. V shed 4 bases and J 7 bases; nucleotides not matched to a gene: 9. The DNA for the CDR3 is TGTGCCAGCAGCCCCGCCGGGACAGGGAGAAATTCACCCCTCCACTTT. It encodes CASSPAGTGRNSPLHF.

This chain links TRBV28 with TRBJ2-2; TRBD1 aligns across 8 bases. Trimming cost V 5 bases and J 2 bases; bases outside gene matches: 1. Germline assignment: CDR1 MDHEN and CDR2 SYDVKM. This CDR3 has 14 residues. The CDR3 here is CASSTGGNTGELFF. The CDR3 DNA reads TGTGCCAGCAGTACAGGGGGTAACACCGGGGAGCTGTTTTTT. Based on the CDR3 plus reference TRBV28 and TRBJ2-2, the full variable domain is DVKVTQSSRYLVKRTGEKVFLECVQDMDHENMFWYRQDPGLGLRLIYFSYDVKMKEKGDIPEGYSVSREKKERFSLILESASTNQTSMYLCASSTGGNTGELFFGEGSRLTVL.

This rearrangement joins TRBV12-3 or TRBV12-4 to TRBJ1-2; unclear D gene. This CDR3 has 13 residues. Trimming removed 3 bases at V and 1 base at J, with 6 bases between. The CDR3 loop is CASSLADNYGYTF. The CDR3 region has the DNA TGTGCCAGCAGTTTGGCGGATAACTATGGCTACACCTTC.

The chain couples TRBV7-3 to TRBJ2-3; D is ambiguous. CDR3 length equals 16 residues. Trimming cost V 2 bases and J 1 base, with 13 bases left between them. Germline assignment: CDR1 SGHTA and CDR2 FQGTGA. The CDR3 region is CASSLPTGFGTDTQYF. For the CDR3, the DNA is TGTGCCAGCAGCTTACCGACCGGGTTCGGCACAGATACGCAGTATTTT.